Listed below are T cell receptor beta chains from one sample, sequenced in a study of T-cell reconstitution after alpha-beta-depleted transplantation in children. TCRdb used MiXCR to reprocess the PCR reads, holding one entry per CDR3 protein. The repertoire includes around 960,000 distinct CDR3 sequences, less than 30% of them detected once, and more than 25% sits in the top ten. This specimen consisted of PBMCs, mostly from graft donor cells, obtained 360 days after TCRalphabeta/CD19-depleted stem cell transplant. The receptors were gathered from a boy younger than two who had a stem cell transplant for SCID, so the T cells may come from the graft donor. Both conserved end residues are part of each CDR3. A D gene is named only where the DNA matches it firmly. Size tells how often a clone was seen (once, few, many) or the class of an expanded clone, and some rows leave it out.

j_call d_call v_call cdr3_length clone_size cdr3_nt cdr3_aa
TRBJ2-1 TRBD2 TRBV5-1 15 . TGCGCCAGCAGCCTATTAAGCGGGGGGCACAATGAGCAGTTCTTC CASSLLSGGHNEQFF
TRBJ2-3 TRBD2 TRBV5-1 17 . TGCGCCAGCGGGGGGACTAGCGGGGGCCCTAGCACAGATACGCAGTATTTT CASGGTSGGPSTDTQYF
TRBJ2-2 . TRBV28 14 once TGTGCCAGCAGTTTTGAGGGAACGTCCGGGGAGCTGTTTTTT CASSFEGTSGELFF
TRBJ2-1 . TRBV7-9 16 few TGTGCCAGCAGCTTAGGGGCCGGGACCCCCACAAATGAGCAGTTCTTC CASSLGAGTPTNEQFF
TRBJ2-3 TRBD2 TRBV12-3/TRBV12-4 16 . TGTGCCAGCAGCCTGGGCCTGGGACTAGCGGGAGATACGCAGTATTTT CASSLGLGLAGDTQYF
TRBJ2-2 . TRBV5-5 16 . TGTGCCAGCAGCTTTACGTCCAGGGGAAACACCGGGGAGCTGTTTTTT CASSFTSRGNTGELFF
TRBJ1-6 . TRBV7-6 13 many TGTGCCAGCAGCAACGACAGACGTTCACCCCTCCACTTT CASSNDRRSPLHF
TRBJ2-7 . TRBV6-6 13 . TGTGCCAGCGGTACATCAGGGGTTTGGGAGCAGTACTTC CASGTSGVWEQYF
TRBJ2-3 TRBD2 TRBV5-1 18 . TGCGCCAGCAGCTACAAAATCCAGCGGGGGGGACACACAGATACGCAGTATTTT CASSYKIQRGGHTDTQYF
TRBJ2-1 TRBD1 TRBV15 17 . TGTGCCACCAGCGGTACGGACAGGGGGCTCTCCTACAATGAGCAGTTCTTC CATSGTDRGLSYNEQFF